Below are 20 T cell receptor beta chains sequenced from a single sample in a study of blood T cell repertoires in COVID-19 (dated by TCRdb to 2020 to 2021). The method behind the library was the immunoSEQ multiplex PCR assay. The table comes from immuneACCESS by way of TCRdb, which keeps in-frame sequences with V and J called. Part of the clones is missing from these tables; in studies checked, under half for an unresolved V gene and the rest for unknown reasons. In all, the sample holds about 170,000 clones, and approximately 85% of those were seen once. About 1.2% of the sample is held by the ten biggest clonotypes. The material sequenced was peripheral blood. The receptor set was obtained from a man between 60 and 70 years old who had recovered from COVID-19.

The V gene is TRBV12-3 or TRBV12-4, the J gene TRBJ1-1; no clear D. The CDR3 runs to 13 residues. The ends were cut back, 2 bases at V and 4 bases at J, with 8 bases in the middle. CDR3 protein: CASSLSTGTEAFF. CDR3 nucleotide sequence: TGTGCCAGCAGTTTATCCACCGGCACTGAAGCTTTCTTT.

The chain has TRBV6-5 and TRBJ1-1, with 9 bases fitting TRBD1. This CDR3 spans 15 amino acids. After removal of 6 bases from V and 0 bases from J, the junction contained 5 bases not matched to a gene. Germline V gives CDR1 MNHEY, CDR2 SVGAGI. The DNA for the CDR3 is TGTGCCAGCAGAAGGGGACAGGGATTGAACACTGAAGCTTTCTTT. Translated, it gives CASRRGQGLNTEAFF.

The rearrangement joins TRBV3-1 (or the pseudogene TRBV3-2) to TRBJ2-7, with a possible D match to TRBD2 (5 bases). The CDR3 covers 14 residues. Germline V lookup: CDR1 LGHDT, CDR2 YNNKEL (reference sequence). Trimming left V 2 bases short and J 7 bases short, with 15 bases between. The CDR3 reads CASSQQVFSGEQYF. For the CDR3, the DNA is TGTGCCAGCAGCCAACAAGTGTTCTCGGGGGAGCAGTACTTC.

Here the CDR3 DNA reads TGTGCCAGCAGCCCCACAGGGGGAAGCTACGAGCAGTACTTC. Translated: CASSPTGGSYEQYF. The chain uses TRBV5-4 and TRBJ2-7, with 8 nucleotides matching TRBD1. Germline trimming cut 4 bases from V and 3 bases from J; bases unmatched to any gene: 6. CDR3 length: 14 residues. The germline CDR1 and CDR2 sequences are SGHNT and YYREEE (reference sequence).

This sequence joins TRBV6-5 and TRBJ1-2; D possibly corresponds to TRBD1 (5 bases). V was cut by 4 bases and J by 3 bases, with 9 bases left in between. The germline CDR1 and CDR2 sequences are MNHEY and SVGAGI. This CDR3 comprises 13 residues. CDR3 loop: CASSFDSYYGYTF. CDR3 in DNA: TGTGCCAGCAGTTTCGACAGTTACTATGGCTACACCTTC.

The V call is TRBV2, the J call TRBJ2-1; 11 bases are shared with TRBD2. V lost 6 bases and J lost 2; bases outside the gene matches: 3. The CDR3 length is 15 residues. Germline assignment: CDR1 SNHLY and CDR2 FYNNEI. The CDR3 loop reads CASRQLAGAYNEQFF. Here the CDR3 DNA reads TGTGCCAGCAGGCAACTAGCGGGGGCCTACAATGAGCAGTTCTTC.

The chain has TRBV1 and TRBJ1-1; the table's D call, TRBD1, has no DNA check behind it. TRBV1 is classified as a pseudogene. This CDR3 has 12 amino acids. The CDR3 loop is CTSSQDWLEAFF. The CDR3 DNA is TGCACCAGCAGCCAAGATTGGCTTGAAGCTTTCTTT.

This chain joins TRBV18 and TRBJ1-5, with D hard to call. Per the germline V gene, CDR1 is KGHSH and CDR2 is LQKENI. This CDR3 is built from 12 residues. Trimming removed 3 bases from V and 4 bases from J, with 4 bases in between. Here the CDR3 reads CASSPENQPQHF. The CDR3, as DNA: TGTGCCAGCTCACCGGAGAATCAGCCCCAGCATTTT.

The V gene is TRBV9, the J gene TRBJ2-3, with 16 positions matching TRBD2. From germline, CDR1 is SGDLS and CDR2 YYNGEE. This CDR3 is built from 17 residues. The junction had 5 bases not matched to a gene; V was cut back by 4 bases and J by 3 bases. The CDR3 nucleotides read TGTGCCAGCAGCCCTGGGACTAGCGGGGGGGGGACAGATACGCAGTATTTT. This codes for CASSPGTSGGGTDTQYF.

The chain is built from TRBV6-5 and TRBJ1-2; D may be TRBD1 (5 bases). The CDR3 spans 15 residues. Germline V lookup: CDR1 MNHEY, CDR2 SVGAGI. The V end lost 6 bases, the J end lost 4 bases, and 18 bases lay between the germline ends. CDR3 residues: CASSSLGGGSYGYTF. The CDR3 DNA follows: TGTGCCAGCAGCAGCCTCGGGGGTGGGTCCTATGGCTACACCTTC.

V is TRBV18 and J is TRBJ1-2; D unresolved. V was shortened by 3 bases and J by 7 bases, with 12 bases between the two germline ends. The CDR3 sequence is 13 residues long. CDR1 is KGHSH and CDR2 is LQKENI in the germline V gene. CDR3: CASSPRQEGGYTF. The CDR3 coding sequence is TGTGCCAGCTCACCTCGTCAGGAGGGTGGCTACACCTTC.

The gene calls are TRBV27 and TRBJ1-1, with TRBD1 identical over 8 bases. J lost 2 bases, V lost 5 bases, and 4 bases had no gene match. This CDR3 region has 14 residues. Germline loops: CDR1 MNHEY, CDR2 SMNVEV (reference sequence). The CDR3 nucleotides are TGTGCCAGCAGTCGACAGGGGATAAACACTGAAGCTTTCTTT. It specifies CASSRQGINTEAFF.

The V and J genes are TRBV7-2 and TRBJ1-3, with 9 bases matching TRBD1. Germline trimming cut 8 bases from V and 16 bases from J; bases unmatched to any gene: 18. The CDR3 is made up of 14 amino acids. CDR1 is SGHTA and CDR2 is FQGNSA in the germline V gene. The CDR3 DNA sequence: TGTGCCAGCTCCCCTCCGCGTCGGGACAGGGCCCGTTATTTT. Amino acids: CASSPPRRDRARYF.

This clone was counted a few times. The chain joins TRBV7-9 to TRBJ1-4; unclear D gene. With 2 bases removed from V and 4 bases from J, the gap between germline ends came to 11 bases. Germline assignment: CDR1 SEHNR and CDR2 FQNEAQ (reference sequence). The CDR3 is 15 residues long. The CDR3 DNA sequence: TGTGCCAGCAGCTTAAAGGGAGAGTATAATGAAAAACTGTTTTTT. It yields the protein CASSLKGEYNEKLFF.

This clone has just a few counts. This CDR3 reads CASSERDRGVGEQFF. CDR3 sequence (DNA): TGTGCCAGCAGTGAAAGGGACAGGGGGGTGGGTGAGCAGTTCTTC. The chain recombines TRBV25-1 with TRBJ2-1; TRBD1 agrees at 11 bases. The CDR3 sequence is 15 residues long. V gave up 2 bases and J gave up 9 bases; unmatched junction bases: 6. The V gene's germline CDR1 is MGHDK and CDR2 SYGVNS.

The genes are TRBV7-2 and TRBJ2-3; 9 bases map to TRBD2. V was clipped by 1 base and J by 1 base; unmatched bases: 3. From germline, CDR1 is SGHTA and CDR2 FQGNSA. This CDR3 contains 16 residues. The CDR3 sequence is CASSLGASGGTDTQYF. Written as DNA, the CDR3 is TGTGCCAGCAGCTTAGGTGCTAGCGGGGGCACAGATACGCAGTATTTT.

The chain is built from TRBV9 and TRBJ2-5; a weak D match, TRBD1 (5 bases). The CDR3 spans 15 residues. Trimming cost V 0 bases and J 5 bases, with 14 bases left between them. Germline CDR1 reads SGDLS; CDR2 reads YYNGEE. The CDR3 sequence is CASSVGQTQWETQYF. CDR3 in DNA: TGTGCCAGCAGCGTAGGACAGACACAGTGGGAGACCCAGTACTTC. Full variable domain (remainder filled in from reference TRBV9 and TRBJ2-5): DSGVTQTPKHLITATGQRVTLRCSPRSGDLSVYWYQQSLDQGLQFLIQYYNGEERAKGNILERFSAQQFPDLHSELNLSSLELGDSALYFCASSVGQTQWETQYFGPGTRLLVL.

The chain's CDR3 is CASSTGSEAFF. DNA for the CDR3: TGTGCCAGCAGCACCGGGTCTGAAGCTTTCTTT. V usage is TRBV14 and J usage is TRBJ1-1, with no clear D. CDR1 is SGHDN, CDR2 FVKESK, per germline. Trimming removed 5 bases from V and 6 bases from J, with 7 bases in between. This CDR3 comprises 11 residues.

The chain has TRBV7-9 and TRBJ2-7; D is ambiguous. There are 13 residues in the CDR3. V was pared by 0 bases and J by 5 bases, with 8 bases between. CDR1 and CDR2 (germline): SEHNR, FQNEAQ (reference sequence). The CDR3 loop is CASSLAPVNEQYF. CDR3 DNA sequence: TGTGCCAGCAGCTTAGCACCGGTCAACGAGCAGTACTTC.

CDR3 region: CASSLGSLGGSYEQYF. The CDR3 DNA is TGCGCCAGCAGCTTGGGGTCGTTGGGGGGCTCCTACGAGCAGTACTTC. The J gene is TRBJ2-7, the V gene TRBV5-1; weak D call: TRBD2 (6 bases). This CDR3 comprises 16 residues. Germline V gives CDR1 SGHRS, CDR2 YFSETQ. V was shortened by 0 bases and J by 0 bases, with 13 bases between the two germline ends.